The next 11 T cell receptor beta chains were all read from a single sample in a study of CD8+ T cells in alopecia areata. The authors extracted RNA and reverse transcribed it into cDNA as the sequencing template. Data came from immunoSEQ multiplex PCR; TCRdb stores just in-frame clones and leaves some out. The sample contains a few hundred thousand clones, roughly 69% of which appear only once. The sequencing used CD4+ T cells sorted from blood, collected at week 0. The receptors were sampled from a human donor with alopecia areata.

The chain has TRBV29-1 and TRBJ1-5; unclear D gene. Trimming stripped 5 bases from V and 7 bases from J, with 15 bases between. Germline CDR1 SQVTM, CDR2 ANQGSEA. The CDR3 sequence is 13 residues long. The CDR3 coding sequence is TGCAGCGTTCAATTCACGGGGAGGCAGCCCCAGCATTTT. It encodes CSVQFTGRQPQHF. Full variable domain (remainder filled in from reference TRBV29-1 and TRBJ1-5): SAVISQKPSRDICQRGTSLTIQCQVDSQVTMMFWYRQQPGQSLTLIATANQGSEATYESGFVIDKFPISRPNLTFSTLTVSNMSPEDSSIYLCSVQFTGRQPQHFGDGTRLSIL.

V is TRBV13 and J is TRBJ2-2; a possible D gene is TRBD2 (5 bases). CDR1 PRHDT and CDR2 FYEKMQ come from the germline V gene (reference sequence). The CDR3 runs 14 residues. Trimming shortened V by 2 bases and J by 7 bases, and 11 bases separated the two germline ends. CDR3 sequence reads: CASSLFRGGGELFF. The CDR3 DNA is TGTGCCAGCAGCTTATTTCGGGGTGGCGGGGAGCTGTTTTTT.

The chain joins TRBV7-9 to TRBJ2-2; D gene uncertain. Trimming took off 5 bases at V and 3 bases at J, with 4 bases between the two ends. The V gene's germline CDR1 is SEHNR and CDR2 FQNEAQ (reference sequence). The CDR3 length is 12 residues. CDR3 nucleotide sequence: TGTGCCAGCAGCCCATACACCGGGGAGCTGTTTTTT. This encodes CASSPYTGELFF.

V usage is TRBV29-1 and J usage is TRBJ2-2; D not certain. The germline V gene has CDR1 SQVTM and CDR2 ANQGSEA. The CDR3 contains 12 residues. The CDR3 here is CTFTGYTGELFF. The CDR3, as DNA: TGCACCTTTACGGGTTACACCGGGGAGCTGTTTTTT.

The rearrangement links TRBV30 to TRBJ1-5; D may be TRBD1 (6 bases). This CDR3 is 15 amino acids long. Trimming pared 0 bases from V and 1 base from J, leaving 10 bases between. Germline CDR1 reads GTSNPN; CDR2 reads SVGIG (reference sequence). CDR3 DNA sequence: TGTGCCTGGAGTGTACCCGGACAGAGCAATCAGCCCCAGCATTTT. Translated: CAWSVPGQSNQPQHF.

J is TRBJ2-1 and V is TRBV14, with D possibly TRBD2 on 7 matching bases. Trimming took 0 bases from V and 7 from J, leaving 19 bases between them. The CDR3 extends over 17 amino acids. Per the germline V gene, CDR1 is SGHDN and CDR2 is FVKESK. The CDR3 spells CASSQDIWGGRRNEQFF. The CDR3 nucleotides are TGTGCCAGCAGCCAAGATATTTGGGGGGGCCGAAGAAATGAGCAGTTCTTC.

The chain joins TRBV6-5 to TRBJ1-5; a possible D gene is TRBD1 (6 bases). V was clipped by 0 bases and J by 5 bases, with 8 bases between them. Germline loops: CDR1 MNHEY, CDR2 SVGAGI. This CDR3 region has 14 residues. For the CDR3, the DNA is TGTGCCAGCAGTTACTCAGGGGGTTATCAGCCCCAGCATTTT. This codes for CASSYSGGYQPQHF.

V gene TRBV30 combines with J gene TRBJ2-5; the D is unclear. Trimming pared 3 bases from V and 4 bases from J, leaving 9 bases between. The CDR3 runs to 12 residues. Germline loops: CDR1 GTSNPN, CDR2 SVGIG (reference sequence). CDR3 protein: CAWSTGPETQYF. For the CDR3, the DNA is TGTGCCTGGAGCACCGGGCCAGAGACCCAGTACTTC.

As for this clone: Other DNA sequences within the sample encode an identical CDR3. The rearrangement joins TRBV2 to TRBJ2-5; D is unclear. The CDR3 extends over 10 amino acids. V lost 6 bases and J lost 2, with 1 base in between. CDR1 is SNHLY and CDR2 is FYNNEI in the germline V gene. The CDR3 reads CASRQETQYF. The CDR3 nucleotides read TGTGCCAGCAGGCAAGAGACCCAGTACTTC. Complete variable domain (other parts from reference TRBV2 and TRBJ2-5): EPEVTQTPSHQVTQMGQEVILRCVPISNHLYFYWYRQILGQKVEFLVSFYNNEISEKSEIFDDQFSVERPDGSNFTLKIRSTKLEDSAMYFCASRQETQYFGPGTRLLVL.

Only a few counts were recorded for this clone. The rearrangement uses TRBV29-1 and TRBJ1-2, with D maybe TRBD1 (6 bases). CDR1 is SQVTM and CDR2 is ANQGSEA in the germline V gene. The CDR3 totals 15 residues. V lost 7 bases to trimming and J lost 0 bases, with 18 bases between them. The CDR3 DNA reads TGCAGCGCCGGGGGGCCGGACCTAACTAACTATGGCTACACCTTC. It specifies CSAGGPDLTNYGYTF.

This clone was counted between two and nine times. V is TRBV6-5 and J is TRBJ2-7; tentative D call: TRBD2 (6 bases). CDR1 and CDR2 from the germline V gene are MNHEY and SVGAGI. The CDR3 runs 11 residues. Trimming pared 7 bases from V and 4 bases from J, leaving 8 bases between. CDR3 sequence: CASTEGYEQYF. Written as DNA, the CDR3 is TGTGCCAGCACGGAGGGGTACGAGCAGTACTTC.